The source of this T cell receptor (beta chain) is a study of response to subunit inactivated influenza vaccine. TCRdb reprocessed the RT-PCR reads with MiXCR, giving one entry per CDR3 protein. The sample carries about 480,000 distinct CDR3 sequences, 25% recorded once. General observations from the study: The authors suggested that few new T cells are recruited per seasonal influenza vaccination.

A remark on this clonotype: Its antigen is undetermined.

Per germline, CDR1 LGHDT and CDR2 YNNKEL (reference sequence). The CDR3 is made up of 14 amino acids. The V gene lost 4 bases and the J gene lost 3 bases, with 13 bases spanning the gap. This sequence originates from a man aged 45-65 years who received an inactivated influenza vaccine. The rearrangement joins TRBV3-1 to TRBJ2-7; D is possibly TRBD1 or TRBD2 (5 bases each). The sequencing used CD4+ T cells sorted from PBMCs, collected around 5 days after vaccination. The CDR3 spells CASSRRDGLYEQYF. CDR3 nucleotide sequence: TGTGCCAGCAGCCGCCGGGACGGACTCTACGAGCAGTACTTC.